A single count supports the clone carrying this T cell receptor (beta chain). Antigen specificity is unknown. This entry belongs to a study of CD4+ T cells in melanoma. Study-level results: A reported correlation linked neoantigen-specific CD4+ T cells to CD8+, macrophage and B cell function. Diverse differentiation states were reported for melanoma neoantigen-specific CD4+ T cells.

V trimming: 6 bases; J trimming: 9 bases; junction bases outside the gene matches: 8. The CDR3 contains 14 residues. Germline V gives CDR1 MNHNY, CDR2 SVGAGI (reference sequence). Clones were read by immunoSEQ multiplex PCR, and TCRdb kept only the in-frame ones, dropping some. This sample has roughly 10,000 clones; approximately 74% occur once, and the top ten carry roughly 8.6%. This sequence joins TRBV6-6 and TRBJ1-6; 7 bases match TRBD1. The receptor comes from a human donor with melanoma. Sequenced: cells from a culture (not recorded whether cultured in vitro). The CDR3 DNA reads as TGTGCCAGCAGCTCAGGGGGGACTTCTTCACCCCTCCACTTT. Translation: CASSSGGTSSPLHF.